This T cell receptor (beta chain) was obtained from a study of T cells in localized non-small cell lung cancer. Of note for this clone: Its specificity is not known.

TCRdb keeps only in-frame clones here, not all; method: immunoSEQ multiplex PCR. The data hold under 95,000 clones, with approximately 80% observed a single time. The study's findings and limits: Adjacent lung exhibited a median of approximately 59 among the 100 most abundant tumor clones. With higher T cell density in blood came longer overall survival. Only one tumor region went through sequencing, so heterogeneity may still be there.

The TCR sequence derives from a female donor over 55 with stage I lung adenocarcinoma. This specimen was peripheral blood, taken before any cancer treatment.

CDR3 loop: CASSLKQDYGYTF. CDR3 coding DNA: TGTGCCAGCAGCTTAAAACAGGACTATGGCTACACCTTC. V usage is TRBV7-2 and J usage is TRBJ1-2; D is perhaps TRBD1 (5 bases). The CDR3 spans 13 residues. Germline loops: CDR1 SGHTA, CDR2 FQGNSA. The V end lost 2 bases, the J end lost 3 bases, and 7 bases lay between the germline ends.